The text below deals with one TCR beta chain. No cognate antigen has been identified for it. Base qualities are not at hand, and no much larger clone is one base apart. The data were taken from a study of CD8 T cells in ankylosing spondylitis (dated by TCRdb to about 2017). At the level of the whole study: T cell receptor beta repertoires were profiled in healthy donors and ankylosing spondylitis patients so that disease-linked TCR variants could be found. In total, the full study cohort was made up of 108 healthy donors and 25 or so ankylosing spondylitis patients. Peripheral blood was sampled, and synovial fluid was also collected from ankylosing spondylitis patients. Points the paper makes about the study in general: A CD8+ phenotype was shown by the disease-linked clones, which were found at relatively low frequencies in peripheral blood. Significant enrichment of the disease-linked clones was reported in matched synovial fluid samples from ankylosing spondylitis patients. Some TCR beta motif variants had previously been reported in synovial fluid and blood of reactive arthritis patients, which suggested common disease-initiation mechanisms. Blood from ankylosing spondylitis patients appeared to be characterized by a TCR beta motif made up of several highly homologous amino acid variants.

Instrument used: Illumina HiSeq 2500. Quantitative 5'-RACE with molecular barcodes was the method used to prepare the TCR beta libraries. On the authors' methods: A new computational method, built on a probabilistic model of VDJ rearrangement, was used to identify disease-linked TCR variants. TCRdb applied fastp at Q25 and MiXCR to the public reads, then kept only in-frame beta chains. Each record represents a unique CDR3 protein, reported with the most common genes and DNA among its rows. The V and J calls and clone size are TCRdb's, not the authors'. The sample yields 150,000 to 250,000 distinct CDR3 sequences; roughly 12% were counted once. The ten largest clones take up approximately 15% of the sample. The CDR3 goes from the cysteine to the phenylalanine over 17 residues. Of all the DNA, just the CDR3 is kept, 51 bases in frame from base 1. The germline V and J ends show losses of 0 bases and 0 bases respectively, and no gene match explains 6 bases of the junction. For CDR1 and CDR2, the germline V gene lists SNHLY and FYNNEI.

The sequence was obtained from a male donor with ankylosing spondylitis or in good health (not recorded which). The rearrangement combines TRBV2 with TRBJ2-5; a stretch of 8 junction bases matches TRBD2. Sequencing used blood, either unsorted or a sorted T cell fraction (not recorded which). The CDR3: CASSEAVAGSYQETQYF. The sequence in DNA is TGTGCCAGCAGTGAAGCGGTAGCGGGATCGTACCAAGAGACCCAGTACTTC.